This record looks at one TCR beta chain sequence and its context. The data derive from a study of blood T cell repertoires in COVID-19. The CDR3 extends over 12 amino acids. The V and J ends lost 0 bases and 6 bases respectively, with 6 bases between them. Germline lookup yields CDR1 ENHRY and CDR2 SYGVKD. Some clones are missing from TCRdb's copy, which holds only in-frame ones; the method was immunoSEQ multiplex PCR. The sample contains about 180,000 clones, about 82% of which appear only once. The clonotype originates from a man between 65 and 80 years old with active or convalescent COVID-19. The rearrangement uses TRBV10-3 and TRBJ2-7; unclear D gene. Sequencing was done on a sample of peripheral blood. The CDR3 region is CAISESGREQYF. DNA for the CDR3: TGTGCCATCAGTGAGTCTGGGCGCGAGCAGTACTTC.